This passage covers 21 T cell receptor beta chains from one sample sequenced in a study of T cells in Graves' hyperthyroidism and ophthalmopathy. RNA transcripts gave rise to amplified TCR beta CDR3 regions. The TCR CDR3 first-round RT-PCR relied on the HTBI primer set. A single record per CDR3 protein comes from TCRdb applying MiXCR to the multiplex PCR reads. The sample lists a few hundred thousand distinct CDR3 sequences; 35% to 55% were seen once. The specimen sequenced was peripheral blood or thyroid tissue (not recorded which). The receptors come from a woman between 18 and 29 years old with Graves' hyperthyroidism.

In its sample, this clonotype was seen many times. The chain uses TRBV11-2 and TRBJ2-7; TRBD2 aligns across 12 bases. CDR3 size: 16 residues. CDR1 and CDR2 from the germline V gene are SGHAT and FQNNGV. The ends lost 3 bases at V and 6 bases at J; junction bases unmatched: 9. CDR3 in DNA: TGTGCCAGCAGCTTGTGGACTAGCGGGGATATACCCGAGCAGTACTTC. It codes for CASSLWTSGDIPEQYF.

V usage is TRBV7-2 and J usage is TRBJ2-7; TRBD1 agrees at 11 bases. The CDR3 contains 16 residues. Germline-derived CDR1 and CDR2 are SGHTA and FQGNSA. The junction had 10 bases not matched to a gene; V was cut back by 5 bases and J by 4 bases. The CDR3 region has the DNA TGTGCCAGCAGCAACGGACAGGGGGCGCATCTGTACGAGCAGTACTTC. Its translation: CASSNGQGAHLYEQYF.

This clonotype showed up just once. V is TRBV7-8 and J is TRBJ1-2; D might be TRBD1 (6 bases). The ends were cut back, 5 bases at V and 8 bases at J, with 24 bases in the middle. The CDR3 is 16 amino acids. Germline V gives CDR1 SGHVS, CDR2 FQNEAQ. Here the CDR3 reads CASSRLTGGAIGGYTF. For the CDR3, the DNA is TGTGCCAGCAGCAGACTGACCGGGGGCGCTATAGGGGGCTACACCTTC.

This clonotype was found once. The rearrangement joins TRBV11-2 to TRBJ2-7, with TRBD2 matching over 12 bases. After removal of 1 base from V and 7 bases from J, the junction contained 5 bases not matched to a gene. This CDR3 is built from 15 residues. Germline-derived CDR1 and CDR2 are SGHAT and FQNNGV. DNA of the CDR3: TGTGCCAGCAGCTTAGTTCCTAGCGGGAGGGGTGAGCAGTACTTC. It translates to CASSLVPSGRGEQYF.

The V call is TRBV20-1, the J call TRBJ1-4; no reliable D call. The CDR3 totals 14 residues. Per germline, CDR1 DFQATT and CDR2 SNEGSKA (reference sequence). V lost 0 bases and J lost 2, with 7 bases in between. The CDR3 DNA reads as TGCAGTGCTAGAGATGAAGGCACTAATGAAAAACTGTTTTTT. Translation: CSARDEGTNEKLFF.

This clonotype has just a few counts. The germline gene is not matched at one end of the junction; a read error may be the cause. The chain employs TRBV20-1 and TRBJ2-7; TRBD2 matches 12 bases. The CDR3 covers 17 residues. CDR1 DFQATT and CDR2 SNEGSKA come from the germline V gene (reference sequence). The CDR3 coding sequence is TGTGCCTGGGATCACGGGACTAGCGGGCGATTCTCCTACGAGCAGTACTTC. It is translated as CAWDHGTSGRFSYEQYF.

Only a few counts were recorded for this clonotype. The chain is built from TRBV20-1 and TRBJ2-3; D perhaps matches TRBD2 (6 bases). In germline, CDR1 is DFQATT, CDR2 SNEGSKA (reference sequence). V was clipped by 1 base and J by 0 bases, with 11 bases between them. CDR3 length equals 15 residues. The CDR3 protein is CSARGREPSTDTQYF. CDR3 nucleotides: TGCAGTGCTAGAGGGAGGGAACCAAGCACAGATACGCAGTATTTT.

This rearrangement joins TRBV4-1 to TRBJ1-1, with D unclear. The CDR3 sequence is 13 residues long. The V end was cut by 4 bases, the J end by 6 bases, with 12 bases between. Germline CDR1 MGHRA, CDR2 YSYEKL. The CDR3 DNA is TGCGCCAGCAGCCTGGTGGAATCCCCTGAAGCTTTCTTT. This encodes CASSLVESPEAFF.

V and J are TRBV5-1 and TRBJ2-5; D possibly corresponds to TRBD2 (7 bases). The CDR3 spans 16 residues. CDR1 is SGHRS, CDR2 YFSETQ, per germline. V lost 3 bases and J 7 bases, leaving 22 bases between the germline ends. CDR3 protein: CASSSRGAGQPGTQYF. CDR3 nucleotide sequence: TGCGCCAGCAGCTCCCGGGGGGCCGGCCAGCCAGGGACCCAGTACTTC.

V is TRBV12-3 or TRBV12-4 and J is TRBJ2-1; TRBD2 is a possible D gene (6 bases). This CDR3 has 15 amino acids. V gave up 6 bases and J gave up 4 bases, with 16 bases separating them. CDR3 sequence: CASRDRDWRYNEQFF. CDR3 bases: TGTGCCAGCAGGGACCGGGACTGGCGATACAATGAGCAGTTCTTC.

This clonotype was detected once. As the CDR3 is not closed by the conserved phenylalanine or tryptophan, this likely results from a read error. The chain carries TRBV4-2 and TRBJ2-5; 12 nucleotides agree with TRBD2. Germline-derived CDR1 and CDR2 are LGHNA and YNFKEQ. J lost 5 bases, V lost 3 bases, and 16 bases had no gene match. The CDR3 length is 19 residues. The CDR3 reads CASSQRKILAGGSLETQYL. As DNA, the CDR3 is TGTGCCAGCAGCCAGAGGAAAATACTAGCGGGAGGCTCGCTGGAGACCCAGTACCTC.

In its sample, this clonotype was seen many times. The chain combines TRBV29-1 with TRBJ1-2; no clear D gene. The CDR3 has 11 residues. The germline V gene encodes CDR1 SQVTM and CDR2 ANQGSEA. Trimming removed 3 bases at V and 4 bases at J, with 6 bases between. Written as DNA, the CDR3 is TGCAGCGTTGAGCACGGCTATGGCTACACCTTC. Residues: CSVEHGYGYTF.

The chain links TRBV29-1 to TRBJ1-1; weak D call: TRBD1 (6 bases). The CDR3 totals 12 residues. V lost 4 bases to trimming and J lost 4 bases, with 10 bases between them. Germline V gives CDR1 SQVTM, CDR2 ANQGSEA. CDR3 amino acids: CSVVRGITEAFF. The CDR3 region has the DNA TGCAGCGTTGTTAGGGGGATCACTGAAGCTTTCTTT. Complete variable domain (other parts from reference TRBV29-1 and TRBJ1-1): SAVISQKPSRDICQRGTSLTIQCQVDSQVTMMFWYRQQPGQSLTLIATANQGSEATYESGFVIDKFPISRPNLTFSTLTVSNMSPEDSSIYLCSVVRGITEAFFGQGTRLTVV.

This clonotype was recorded many times. The V call is TRBV5-8, the J call TRBJ1-1; D might be TRBD1 (6 bases). V shed 5 bases and J shed 7 bases, with 12 bases lying between them. Germline loops: CDR1 SGHTS, CDR2 YDEGEE. CDR3 length: 12 amino acids. The CDR3 DNA is TGTGCCAGCAGATACTACAGGGTTGAAGCTTTCTTT. This encodes CASRYYRVEAFF.

This clonotype appeared once. The genes are TRBV29-1 and TRBJ1-1; a weak D match, TRBD1 (5 bases). CDR3 size: 12 residues. Trimming shortened V by 3 bases and J by 4 bases, and 9 bases separated the two germline ends. Germline V gene data show CDR1 as SQVTM and CDR2 as ANQGSEA. The chain's CDR3 is CSVDMGGTEAFF. CDR3 nucleotide sequence: TGCAGCGTTGATATGGGGGGCACTGAAGCTTTCTTT.

This clonotype was picked up a small number of times. The chain recombines TRBV27 with TRBJ1-1; D may be TRBD1 (5 bases). Per the germline V gene, CDR1 is MNHEY and CDR2 is SMNVEV (reference sequence). This CDR3 contains 11 residues. The V end was cut by 5 bases, the J end by 10 bases, with 11 bases between. CDR3 in DNA: TGTGCCAGCAGTACCCACGACAGAGCTTTCTTT. Translated: CASSTHDRAFF.

The chain joins TRBV27 to TRBJ1-4; possible D gene TRBD1, 6 bases. The CDR3 extends over 13 amino acids. Germline V CDR1 and CDR2: MNHEY, SMNVEV (reference sequence). Trimming removed 2 bases at V and 7 bases at J, with 8 bases between. The CDR3 region has the DNA TGTGCCAGCAGTTTACCCAGGGGTGAAAAACTGTTTTTT. It translates to CASSLPRGEKLFF.

This CDR3 is CASSLLRDRGRVETQYF. CDR3 bases: TGTGCCAGCAGTTTATTACGGGACAGGGGGCGCGTGGAGACCCAGTACTTC. V usage is TRBV7-2 and J usage is TRBJ2-5; TRBD1 agrees at 12 bases. The CDR3 covers 17 residues. Per germline, CDR1 SGHTA and CDR2 FQGNSA. Losses at the gene ends were 6 bases for V and 5 bases for J; bases not matched to a gene: 13. Filled out from reference TRBV7-2 and TRBJ2-5, the complete variable domain reads GAGVSQSPSNKVTEKGKDVELRCDPISGHTALYWYRQSLGQGLEFLIYFQGNSAPDKSGLPSDRFSAERTGGSVSTLTIQRTQQEDSAVYLCASSLLRDRGRVETQYFGPGTRLLVL.

This chain joins TRBV7-2 and TRBJ2-1, with D perhaps TRBD2 (6 bases). The ends were cut back, 0 bases at V and 2 bases at J, with 11 bases in the middle. The CDR3 is 16 residues long. CDR1 and CDR2 from the germline V gene are SGHTA and FQGNSA. In nucleotides, the CDR3 is TGTGCCAGCAGCTTAGCCACTAGCAGAACCTACAATGAGCAGTTCTTC. This gives the protein CASSLATSRTYNEQFF.

This chain links TRBV24-1 with TRBJ2-5, with 9 bases lining up with TRBD1. Germline V gives CDR1 KGHDR, CDR2 SFDVKD. V lost 4 bases to trimming and J lost 14 bases; unmatched junction nucleotides: 10. This CDR3 is 13 amino acids long. CDR3 amino acids: CATSDPRDRDPYF. DNA of the CDR3: TGTGCCACCAGTGACCCCAGGGACAGGGATCCCTACTTC.

This sequence joins TRBV6-2 or TRBV6-3 and TRBJ2-5; D perhaps matches TRBD2 (6 bases). Judging by the DNA end, TRBJ2-1 fits better; the J call may be wrong. The V gene's germline CDR1 is MNHEY and CDR2 SVGEGT. CDR3 size: 13 residues. CDR3 loop: CASSYGGYNEQFF. CDR3 bases: TGTGCCAGCAGTTACGGAGGGTACAATGAGCAGTTCTTC.